Detailed here is one T cell receptor (beta chain). There are a few counts of this clonotype. Its recognized antigen is unknown. The sample holds no much larger clone one base away, and base qualities are not on file. TCR beta rearrangements were amplified from genomic DNA extracted from peripheral blood rather than from sorted cells or RNA. Compared with germline, V lacks 3 bases and J lacks 3 bases; bases without a gene match: 3. As encoded in the germline V gene (reference sequence), CDR1 is DFQATT while CDR2 is SNEGSKA. The CDR3, cysteine through phenylalanine, is 14 amino acids long. The only DNA kept is the CDR3, 42 bases in frame from the first base. The data belong to a study of T cell repertoires in aging, cancer and after chemotherapy (dated by TCRdb to between 2018 and 2020). About the full investigation: Donors spanned six age groups from 30 or younger to 70 or older, with at least three individuals per group. In the solid tumor group, paired pre- and post-chemotherapy samples were obtained from brain tumor (glioblastoma) patients receiving temozolomide-based therapy. In total, the full dataset held millions of TCR reads. To look at immunoaging and at how T cells reconstitute after chemotherapy, the study profiled TCR beta repertoires in peripheral blood from both healthy donors and cancer patients. Alongside 95 healthy donors serving as a reference group, the cohort included 200 to 250 cancer patients, of whom some 91 had hematological cancers and fewer than 130 had solid cancers. What the work shows at the level of the full study, not this receptor alone: In healthy donors, the drop in TCR diversity with age came mainly from a loss of richness, whereas in cancer patients a loss of evenness also played a part. According to the authors, the repertoire data do not allow conclusions to be drawn about immunological memory after chemotherapy. Compared with age-matched healthy donors, untreated patients with hematological or solid cancers had significantly lower TCR diversity and higher clonality in blood. In both cancer cohorts, median generation probability rose over the chemotherapy interval, which suggests that the repertoire was reconstituted through rebound thymic output.

Rearranged TRB sequences spanning V, D and J segments were amplified in a multiplex touch-down PCR with a mixed TRB-A/B primer pool. Illumina adapters and sample indices were attached to the amplicons in two consecutive PCR reactions using Phusion HS II polymerase. Amplicons were gel-purified with the NucleoSpin Gel and PCR Clean-up kit, then checked with Qubit and an Agilent 2100 Bioanalyzer. Sequencing of libraries was carried out on an Illumina MiSeq in 600-cycle, single-indexed, paired-end runs. Concerning the study's data processing: MiXCR versions 2.12 and 3.0.5 were used to process the TRB sequences. Each unique CDR3 nucleotide sequence counted as one clone, and only productive sequences with at least two reads were retained. Shannon diversity, evenness, clonality (one minus evenness), and alpha-parameterized diversity profiles from alpha 0 to 5 were included as repertoire metrics. The IGoR algorithm was used to compute generation probabilities of clones in paired pre- and post-chemotherapy samples. Clones were called with MiXCR by TCRdb after fastp trimmed the public reads at Q25, and only in-frame beta chains were retained. One record per CDR3 amino acid sequence lists the most common genes and DNA. The authors' filters were not applied to this entry. The sample yields 2,000 to 2,500 distinct CDR3 sequences; around 20% were counted once. The top ten clonotypes cover 8.1% of the sample.

This TCR was recovered from a human donor with a solid tumor. The sequence joins TRBV20-1 to TRBJ2-5; 11 junctional bases match TRBD2. The sample taken for sequencing was blood. The CDR3 loop reads CSASVSGGEETQYF. In nucleotide form, the sequence is TGCAGTGCTAGTGTTAGCGGGGGGGAAGAGACCCAGTACTTC.